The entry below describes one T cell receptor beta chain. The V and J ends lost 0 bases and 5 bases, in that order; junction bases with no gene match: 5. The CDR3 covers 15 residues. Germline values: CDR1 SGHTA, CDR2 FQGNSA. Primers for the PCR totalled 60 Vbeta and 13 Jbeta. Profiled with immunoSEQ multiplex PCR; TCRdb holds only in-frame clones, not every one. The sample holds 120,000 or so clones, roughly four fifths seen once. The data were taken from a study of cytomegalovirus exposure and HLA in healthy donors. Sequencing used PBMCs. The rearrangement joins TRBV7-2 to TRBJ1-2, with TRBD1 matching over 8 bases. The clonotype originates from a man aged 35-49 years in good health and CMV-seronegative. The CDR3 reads CASSLAQGALYGYTF. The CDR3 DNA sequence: TGTGCCAGCAGCTTAGCGCAGGGGGCGCTTTATGGCTACACCTTC.